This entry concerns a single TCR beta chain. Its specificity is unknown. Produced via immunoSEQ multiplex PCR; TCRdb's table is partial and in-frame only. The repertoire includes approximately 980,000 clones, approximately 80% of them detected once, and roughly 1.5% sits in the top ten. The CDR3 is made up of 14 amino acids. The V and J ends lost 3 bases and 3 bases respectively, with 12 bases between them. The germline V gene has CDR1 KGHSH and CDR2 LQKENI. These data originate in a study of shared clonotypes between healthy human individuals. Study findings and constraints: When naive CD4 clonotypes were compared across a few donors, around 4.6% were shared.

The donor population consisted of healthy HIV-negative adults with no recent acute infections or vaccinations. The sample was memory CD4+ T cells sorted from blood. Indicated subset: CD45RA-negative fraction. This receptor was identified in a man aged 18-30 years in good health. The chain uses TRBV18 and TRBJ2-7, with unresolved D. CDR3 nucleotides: TGTGCCAGCTCACCGACCACACAATTCTACGAGCAGTACTTC. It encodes CASSPTTQFYEQYF.